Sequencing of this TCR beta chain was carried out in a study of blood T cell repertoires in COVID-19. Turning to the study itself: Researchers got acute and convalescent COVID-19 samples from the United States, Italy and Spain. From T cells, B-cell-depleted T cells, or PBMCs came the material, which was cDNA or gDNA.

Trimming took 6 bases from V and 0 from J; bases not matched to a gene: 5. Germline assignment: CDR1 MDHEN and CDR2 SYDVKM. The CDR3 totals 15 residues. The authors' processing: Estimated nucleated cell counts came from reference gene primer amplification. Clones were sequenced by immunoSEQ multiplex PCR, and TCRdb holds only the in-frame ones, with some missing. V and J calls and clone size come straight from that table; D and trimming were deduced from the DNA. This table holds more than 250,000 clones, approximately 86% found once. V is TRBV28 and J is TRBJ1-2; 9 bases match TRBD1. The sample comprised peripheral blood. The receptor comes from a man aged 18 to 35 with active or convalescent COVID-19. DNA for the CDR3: TGTGCCAGCAGAACGGACAGGGGACCTAACTATGGCTACACCTTC. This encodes CASRTDRGPNYGYTF.